The 20 T cell receptor beta chains given below trace back to one sample, sequenced in a study of blood T cell repertoires in COVID-19. Sequencing was performed with immunoSEQ multiplex PCR; in TCRdb, only in-frame clones are kept and a portion is missing. The sample yields about 260,000 clones, 82% seen once. Source material: peripheral blood. The receptor set was obtained from a woman at least 80 years old with acute or convalescent COVID-19.

V usage is TRBV4-3 and J usage is TRBJ2-7; 7 nucleotides line up with TRBD1. The CDR3 contains 16 residues. Germline V CDR1 and CDR2: LGHNA, YSLEER. The V gene end was trimmed by 1 base and the J gene end by 0 bases; junction bases not matched to a gene: 6. Here the CDR3 reads CASSQGGTASSYEQYF. CDR3 DNA: TGCGCCAGCAGCCAAGGAGGGACAGCAAGCTCCTACGAGCAGTACTTC.

This clone is a singleton in its sample. The gene calls are TRBV2 and TRBJ1-4; 9 bases are shared with TRBD1. Per the germline V gene, CDR1 is SNHLY and CDR2 is FYNNEI. The trim removed 1 base at V and 5 bases at J, leaving 5 bases unmatched. The length of the CDR3 is 16 residues. CDR3 sequence (DNA): TGTGCCAGCAGTGAAGAAGCAGGGACAGGGAATGAAAAACTGTTTTTT. Translated: CASSEEAGTGNEKLFF.

This chain connects TRBV5-1 to TRBJ1-1; 8 bases line up with TRBD1. The germline gives CDR1 SGHRS, CDR2 YFSETQ. V was clipped by 4 bases and J by 1 base; unmatched bases: 6. The CDR3 runs to 15 residues. The chain's CDR3 is CASSSRGQENTEAFF. For the CDR3, the DNA is TGCGCCAGCAGCAGTCGGGGACAGGAGAACACTGAAGCTTTCTTT.

The gene calls are TRBV2 and TRBJ2-1, with D maybe TRBD2 (5 bases). The germline V gene has CDR1 SNHLY and CDR2 FYNNEI. Trimming removed 3 bases at V and 9 bases at J, with 18 bases between. The CDR3 covers 15 residues. The CDR3 nucleotides read TGTGCCAGCAGTGATAATGTTGGTAGCGTTAGTGAGCAGTTCTTC. It is translated as CASSDNVGSVSEQFF.

The gene calls are TRBV18 and TRBJ2-7, with D maybe TRBD1 (6 bases). CDR1 is KGHSH and CDR2 is LQKENI in the germline V gene. The CDR3 contains 15 residues. Trimming left V 3 bases short and J 4 bases short, with 16 bases between. Here the CDR3 reads CASSPWTAVNYEQYF. The CDR3 bases are TGTGCCAGCTCACCTTGGACAGCAGTAAATTACGAGCAGTACTTC.

V usage is TRBV29-1 and J usage is TRBJ1-1; a weak D match, TRBD1 (6 bases). The V gene lost 6 bases and the J gene lost 8 bases, with 13 bases spanning the gap. Germline V gene data show CDR1 as SQVTM and CDR2 as ANQGSEA. This CDR3 contains 11 residues. This chain's CDR3 is CSVEAGAEAFF. DNA for the CDR3: TGCAGCGTCGAGGCGGGGGCGGAAGCTTTCTTT.

This chain links TRBV29-1 with TRBJ2-1, with D unresolved. The germline V gene encodes CDR1 SQVTM and CDR2 ANQGSEA. The length of the CDR3 is 12 residues. The V and J ends lost 7 bases and 10 bases respectively, with 17 bases between them. This chain's CDR3 is CSGWWAAGEQFF. DNA for the CDR3: TGCAGCGGTTGGTGGGCTGCTGGGGAGCAGTTCTTC.

The chain combines TRBV15 with TRBJ2-7; TRBD1 matches 11 bases. This CDR3 contains 15 residues. From germline, CDR1 is LNHNV and CDR2 YYDKDF (reference sequence). V was pared by 5 bases and J by 4 bases, with 7 bases of the junction left unmatched. CDR3 nucleotide sequence: TGTGCCACCAGCTCCCGGGACAGGGGGTTTTACGAGCAGTACTTC. Its protein product is CATSSRDRGFYEQYF.

V and J are TRBV11-1 and TRBJ2-3, with TRBD1 as a possible D gene (5 bases). Germline-derived CDR1 and CDR2 are SGHAT and FQDESV (reference sequence). There are 14 residues in the CDR3. V gave up 3 bases and J gave up 2 bases, with 9 bases separating them. The CDR3 here is CASSLGRDTDTQYF. Here the CDR3 DNA reads TGTGCCAGCAGCTTGGGCAGGGACACAGATACGCAGTATTTT.

This rearrangement joins TRBV5-6 to TRBJ2-2; TRBD1 is a possible D gene (5 bases). The CDR3 length is 17 residues. Germline V gene data show CDR1 as SGHDT and CDR2 as YYEEEE. V dropped 1 base and J dropped 0 bases, with 13 bases sitting between them. The CDR3 here is CASSLQGWGSNTGELFF. CDR3 nucleotide sequence: TGTGCCAGCAGCTTGCAGGGATGGGGATCGAACACCGGGGAGCTGTTTTTT.

The V call is TRBV9, the J call TRBJ2-1, with TRBD2 matching over 10 bases. The CDR3 runs 15 residues. The ends lost 0 bases at V and 6 bases at J; junction bases unmatched: 3. Germline CDR1 is SGDLS and CDR2 is YYNGEE. CDR3 in amino acids: CASSVGLAGVNEQFF. The CDR3 coding sequence is TGTGCCAGCAGCGTAGGTCTAGCGGGAGTCAATGAGCAGTTCTTC.

The chain recombines TRBV6-6 with TRBJ2-5; 7 nucleotides agree with TRBD1. This CDR3 is 11 amino acids long. Trimming at V came to 7 bases and at J to 11 bases, leaving 7 bases not matched to a gene. The germline CDR1 and CDR2 sequences are MNHNY and SVGAGI (reference sequence). The CDR3 DNA reads TGTGCCAGCACCTACAGGGGAAAACAGTACTTC. Amino acids: CASTYRGKQYF.

This sequence joins TRBV5-7 and TRBJ1-5; 11 bases are shared with TRBD1. TRBV5-7 belongs to the ORF category, with a function that is uncertain. V lost 3 bases, J lost 6 bases, and 5 bases stayed unmatched. The CDR3 extends over 15 amino acids. In nucleotides, the CDR3 is TGTGCCAGCAGCTCCCGGGACAGGGGGGTTCAGCCCCAGCATTTT. Protein sequence: CASSSRDRGVQPQHF.

The chain is built from TRBV3-1 (or the pseudogene TRBV3-2) and TRBJ2-2; D perhaps matches TRBD2 (6 bases). Trimming removed 4 bases from V and 4 bases from J, with 7 bases in between. Looked up from germline, CDR1 is LGHDT and CDR2 is YNNKEL (reference sequence). CDR3 length: 13 residues. The DNA of the CDR3 is TGTGCCAGCAGCCCGGGGGTCACCGGGGAGCTGTTTTTT. Amino acid sequence: CASSPGVTGELFF.

V is TRBV6-1 and J is TRBJ2-5; the D gene is possibly TRBD1 (6 bases). Trimming took 3 bases from V and 5 from J, leaving 10 bases between them. This CDR3 is built from 13 residues. Germline CDR1 and CDR2: MNHNS and SASEGT. The CDR3 sequence: CASSDRGYETQYF. DNA for the CDR3: TGTGCCAGCAGTGACAGGGGATACGAGACCCAGTACTTC.

The chain has TRBV9 and TRBJ1-2, with D perhaps TRBD1 (6 bases). CDR3 length: 18 amino acids. V was clipped by 1 base and J by 4 bases, with 23 bases between them. CDR1 is SGDLS and CDR2 is YYNGEE in the germline V gene. CDR3 bases: TGTGCCAGCAGCGTATGTATTTGGATTAGACAGGCAGCCTATGGCTACACCTTC. As protein: CASSVCIWIRQAAYGYTF.

The rearrangement joins TRBV5-5 to TRBJ1-5; D perhaps matches TRBD1 (5 bases). The CDR3 spans 15 residues. Between the trimmed V and J ends, which lost 0 bases and 7 bases, there was a span of 14 bases. Germline CDR1 reads SGHKS; CDR2 reads YYEKEE (reference sequence). CDR3 region: CASSLESRAGQPQHF. CDR3 nucleotides: TGTGCCAGCAGCTTGGAGAGCAGGGCAGGGCAGCCCCAGCATTTT.

This rearrangement joins TRBV5-4 to TRBJ2-7, with D hard to call. Germline V gene lookup returns CDR1 SGHNT and CDR2 YYREEE (reference sequence). The V end lost 4 bases, the J end lost 3 bases, and 14 bases lay between the germline ends. The CDR3 has 14 residues. The CDR3: CASSRTSSSYEQYF. The CDR3 DNA is TGTGCCAGCAGCCGCACATCGTCTAGCTACGAGCAGTACTTC.

The chain has TRBV5-6 and TRBJ1-4; D is possibly TRBD1 (6 bases). The CDR3 runs to 16 residues. V gave up 3 bases and J gave up 5 bases, with 17 bases separating them. Germline-derived CDR1 and CDR2 are SGHDT and YYEEEE. CDR3 protein: CASSSNVGQRNEKLFF. The CDR3 coding sequence is TGTGCCAGCAGCTCGAACGTCGGACAGAGGAATGAAAAACTGTTTTTT.

The gene calls are TRBV6-2 or TRBV6-3 and TRBJ1-2; 7 nucleotides agree with TRBD1. CDR1 and CDR2 (germline): MNHEY, SVGEGT. V shed 6 bases and J 4 bases; nucleotides not matched to a gene: 5. The CDR3 sequence is 13 residues long. CDR3 sequence reads: CASSPGQIYGYTF. The CDR3 DNA follows: TGTGCCAGCAGCCCGGGACAGATCTATGGCTACACCTTC.